Below, 14 T cell receptor beta chains from the same sample are listed, as sequenced in a study of T-cell memory formation after mild COVID-19. TCRdb reprocessed the 5' RACE reads with MiXCR, giving one entry per CDR3 protein. The repertoire holds 300,000 to 350,000 distinct CDR3 sequences, over 11% seen once, with approximately 22% in the top ten. The sample was PBMCs or a T cell subset sorted from them (not recorded which). All receptors come from a man between 18 and 29 years old who had mild COVID-19 (a few samples of this study predate the infection). Cell type and time point are not known.

This chain connects TRBV27 to TRBJ2-5; no firm D call. The length of the CDR3 is 11 residues. CDR1 MNHEY and CDR2 SMNVEV come from the germline V gene (reference sequence). V lost 6 bases and J 2 bases, leaving 4 bases between the germline ends. CDR3 sequence: CASRTQETQYF. The CDR3 coding sequence is TGTGCCAGCAGAACACAAGAGACCCAGTACTTC.

This chain links TRBV12-3 or TRBV12-4 with TRBJ2-7; D unresolved. The V and J ends lost 6 bases and 3 bases respectively, with 12 bases between them. The CDR3 spans 13 residues. The CDR3 loop is CASRRTEFYEQYF. The CDR3 DNA sequence: TGTGCCAGCAGACGGACCGAGTTCTACGAGCAGTACTTC.

The chain recombines TRBV28 with TRBJ2-1; TRBD1 agrees at 9 bases. V lost 8 bases and J lost 4; bases outside the gene matches: 6. CDR3 length equals 14 residues. CDR1 and CDR2 (germline): MDHEN, SYDVKM. The CDR3 spells CASQTGTGYNEQFF. In nucleotides, the CDR3 is TGTGCCAGCCAAACCGGGACAGGGTACAATGAGCAGTTCTTC.

The chain combines TRBV7-2 with TRBJ2-5, with D perhaps matching TRBD2 (6 bases). This CDR3 is built from 16 residues. The germline CDR1 and CDR2 sequences are SGHTA and FQGNSA. V lost 4 bases and J 2 bases, leaving 17 bases between the germline ends. CDR3: CASSWSGPISQETQYF. Here the CDR3 DNA reads TGTGCCAGCAGCTGGAGCGGGCCCATCTCTCAAGAGACCCAGTACTTC.

This clonotype turned up a few times. J is TRBJ1-1 and V is TRBV24-1; a possible D gene is TRBD1 (5 bases). Germline CDR1 is KGHDR and CDR2 is SFDVKD. Deletions cut 2 bases from V and 2 bases from J, with 26 bases between. This CDR3 is 20 amino acids long. The CDR3 protein is CATSDSHLLRGVTENTEAFF. The CDR3 DNA follows: TGTGCCACCAGTGATTCCCACCTCCTCCGTGGGGTGACAGAAAACACTGAAGCTTTCTTT.

This clonotype was recorded a few times. A read error may account for a junction end that differs from germline. The V and J genes are TRBV7-7 and TRBJ2-5; TRBD1 agrees at 11 bases. The CDR3 consists of 15 residues. Per germline, CDR1 SSHAT and CDR2 FNYEAQ (reference sequence). The CDR3 region is CASSSGTGGDLAQYF. The CDR3 DNA is TGTGCTAGCAGCTCCGGGACAGGGGGGGATTTAGCCCAGTACTTC.

This chain connects TRBV4-3 to TRBJ1-6; no firm D call. Per the germline V gene, CDR1 is LGHNA and CDR2 is YSLEER. The CDR3 totals 15 residues. V was trimmed by 0 bases and J by 9 bases, leaving 12 bases between them. CDR3 sequence reads: CASSQEIRVGSPLHF. DNA of the CDR3: TGCGCCAGCAGCCAAGAAATAAGGGTTGGTTCACCCCTCCACTTT.

The V call is TRBV12-3 or TRBV12-4, the J call TRBJ1-2; D might be TRBD1 (6 bases). CDR3 length: 15 residues. Trimming took off 5 bases at V and 5 bases at J, with 18 bases between the two ends. CDR3 region: CASSPQGSLGYGYTF. The DNA for the CDR3 is TGTGCCAGCAGTCCACAGGGATCCCTAGGGTATGGCTACACCTTC.

The gene calls are TRBV5-5 and TRBJ2-3, with D maybe TRBD1 (8 bases). Germline V gives CDR1 SGHKS, CDR2 YYEKEE (reference sequence). The CDR3 sequence is 15 residues long. The V and J ends lost 2 bases and 8 bases respectively, with 18 bases between them. The CDR3 nucleotides are TGTGCCAGCAGCTTAAAAGGACAGGGCGGGGGTACGCAGTATTTT. Translation gives CASSLKGQGGGTQYF.

This clonotype showed up just a few times. The chain uses TRBV7-8 and TRBJ2-1; D not certain. Trimming took off 1 base at V and 3 bases at J, with 7 bases between the two ends. Germline V gene data show CDR1 as SGHVS and CDR2 as FQNEAQ. There are 14 residues in the CDR3. CDR3 residues: CASSLGQYYNEQFF. The CDR3, as DNA: TGTGCCAGCAGCTTAGGGCAGTACTACAATGAGCAGTTCTTC.

This clonotype showed up many times. The chain employs TRBV20-1 and TRBJ2-7, with D hard to call. The CDR3 sequence is 14 residues long. CDR1 and CDR2 from the germline V gene are DFQATT and SNEGSKA (reference sequence). The V and J ends lost 5 bases and 6 bases respectively, with 20 bases between them. CDR3 in DNA: TGCAGTGCTGGTCCAATTACAAGACGCGGCGAGCAGTACTTC. Protein: CSAGPITRRGEQYF.

This clonotype was counted only a few times. This chain joins TRBV2 and TRBJ1-5; D call uncertain. This CDR3 has 14 amino acids. Trimming shortened V by 8 bases and J by 0 bases, and 11 bases separated the two germline ends. The germline CDR1 and CDR2 sequences are SNHLY and FYNNEI. CDR3 DNA sequence: TGTGCCAGCGCGCCGACGAATAGCAATCAGCCCCAGCATTTT. Residues: CASAPTNSNQPQHF.

This sequence joins TRBV7-2 and TRBJ2-4; D may be TRBD2 (5 bases). The CDR3 extends over 13 amino acids. Germline V gene data show CDR1 as SGHTA and CDR2 as FQGNSA. V lost 1 base to trimming and J lost 6 bases, with 7 bases between them. In DNA, the CDR3 is TGTGCCAGCAGCTTAGGTGAGGGAAACATTCAGTACTTC. This sequence encodes CASSLGEGNIQYF. Full variable domain (remainder filled in from reference TRBV7-2 and TRBJ2-4): GAGVSQSPSNKVTEKGKDVELRCDPISGHTALYWYRQSLGQGLEFLIYFQGNSAPDKSGLPSDRFSAERTGGSVSTLTIQRTQQEDSAVYLCASSLGEGNIQYFGAGTRLSVL.

This clonotype was picked up a small number of times. CDR3 sequence: CAISESAQNHGYTF. CDR3 coding DNA: TGTGCCATCAGTGAGTCAGCCCAGAACCATGGCTACACCTTC. This chain connects TRBV10-3 to TRBJ1-2; D is undetermined. Germline V lookup: CDR1 ENHRY, CDR2 SYGVKD. This CDR3 spans 14 amino acids. V lost 0 bases, J lost 6 bases, and 11 bases lay in between.